The present entry profiles one T cell receptor (beta chain) with its context. The clone's antigen remains unknown. The sample holds no much larger clone one base away, and base qualities are not on file. V loses 4 bases at its end and J loses 4 bases; junction bases beyond the gene matches: 5. CDR3 length: 15 amino acids, cysteine to phenylalanine. The sequence is cut down to CDR3 DNA, 45 bases in frame from base 1. Based on the germline V gene, the CDR1 and CDR2 sequences are SGHRS and YFSETQ. Collaborating institutions collected whole blood in K2EDTA tubes following their own protocols. For TCRbeta analysis, collaborators shipped samples as frozen whole blood, isolated PBMCs, or DNA extracted from either of those sample types. The data belong to a study of blood T cell repertoires in COVID-19 (dated by TCRdb to between 2020 and 2021). With regard to the full study: Collaborator samples came from the United States, Italy and Spain and covered acute and convalescent phases of COVID-19. The repertoires were released in a freely available public database meant as a resource for research on the immune response to SARS-CoV-2. Samples were obtained from the ongoing ImmuneRACE study (first 160 participants) and from 1,200 or so subjects provided by 6 global collaborators. The sample metadata nearly always contained a de-identified subject ID, COVID-19 status, age in years and sex. The dataset comprised deeply sampled blood TCRbeta repertoires from subjects exposed to, actively infected with, or recovered from COVID-19. The material from the prospective study consisted of cDNA or gDNA derived from T cells, B-cell-depleted T cells, or PBMCs. Where available, HLA class I and class II types were taken from metadata supplied by the sample provider and were not determined by assay-based typing.

The immunoSEQ Assay, a bias-controlled multiplex PCR, was used to amplify TCRbeta CDR3 regions from genomic DNA. In the paper's pipeline: The number of nucleated cells in each sample was estimated from the amplification of reference gene primers within the assay. To quantify the absolute abundance of each unique TCRbeta CDR3 rearrangement, sequence reads were collapsed and filtered. Productive Simpson clonality was computed per sample as the square root of Simpson's diversity index over productive rearrangements. Imported from immuneACCESS, the table was reduced by TCRdb to in-frame sequences with V and J called. These copies leave out some clones; in studies compared against another copy, an unresolved V gene accounts for under half, and the cause of the remainder is not known. The V and J calls and the clone size are those of that table, but D and trimming were determined from the DNA. In this sample the table shows 200,000 to 250,000 clones, around 86% of which occur a single time. Over 6% of the sample is taken by the ten largest.

General study outcomes and caveats: The amount of clinical and demographic metadata varied by source and participant and was provided uncurated.

This TCR was sampled from a woman in her 70s with active or convalescent COVID-19. The sample was peripheral blood. The rearrangement combines TRBV5-1 with TRBJ2-3; 11 of the junction bases match TRBD1. CDR3 sequence: CASSLGTGGSDTQYF. At the DNA level, the sequence is TGCGCCAGCAGCCTAGGGACAGGGGGATCAGATACGCAGTATTTT.